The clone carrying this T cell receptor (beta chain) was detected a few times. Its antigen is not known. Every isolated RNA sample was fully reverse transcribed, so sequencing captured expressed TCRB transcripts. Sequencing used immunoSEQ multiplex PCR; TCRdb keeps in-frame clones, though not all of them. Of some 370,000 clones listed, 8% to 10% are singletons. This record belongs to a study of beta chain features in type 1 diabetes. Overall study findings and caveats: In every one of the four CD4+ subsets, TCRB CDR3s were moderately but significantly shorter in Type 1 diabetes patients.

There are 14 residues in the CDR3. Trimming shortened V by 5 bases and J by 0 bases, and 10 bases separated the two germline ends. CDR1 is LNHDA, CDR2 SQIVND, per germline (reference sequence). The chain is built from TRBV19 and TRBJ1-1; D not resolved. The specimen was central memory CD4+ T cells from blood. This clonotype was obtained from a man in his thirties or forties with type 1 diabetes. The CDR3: CASSFSGVNTEAFF. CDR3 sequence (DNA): TGTGCCAGTAGTTTTTCGGGAGTGAACACTGAAGCTTTCTTT.